The 20 T cell receptor beta chains presented below share a single source sample, sequenced in a study of OX40 agonist ivuxolimab in advanced cancers. Generated by immunoSEQ multiplex PCR, the TCRdb table keeps only in-frame clones and is missing some. The sample lists approximately 62,000 clones; over 75% were seen once. The specimen was CD4+ or CD8+ T cells sorted from blood, collected in a trial of the OX40 agonist ivuxolimab. The receptors shown here come from an adult with an advanced solid tumor such as melanoma, head and neck, liver or kidney cancer.

V is TRBV28 and J is TRBJ2-2, with TRBD1 as a possible D gene (5 bases). V dropped 2 bases and J dropped 3 bases, with 10 bases sitting between them. Germline CDR1 reads MDHEN; CDR2 reads SYDVKM. The CDR3 runs 15 residues. CDR3 in amino acids: CASSLIDRYTGELFF. As DNA, the CDR3 is TGTGCCAGCAGTTTAATAGACAGATACACCGGGGAGCTGTTTTTT.

CDR3 DNA: TGTGCCAGCAGCCCCCCCGGGACAGTGTCGAGAGGCTACACCTTC. The encoded protein is CASSPPGTVSRGYTF. The chain recombines TRBV5-5 with TRBJ1-2; 7 bases fit TRBD1. The CDR3 is 15 residues long. CDR1 SGHKS and CDR2 YYEKEE come from the germline V gene (reference sequence). V shed 4 bases, J shed 8 bases, and the junction held 14 bases outside the gene matches.

This clone appeared a few times. The V gene is TRBV10-2, the J gene TRBJ2-3, with a possible D match to TRBD2 (6 bases). The germline V gene has CDR1 WSHSY and CDR2 SAAADI. This CDR3 has 14 residues. V lost 6 bases, J lost 2 bases, and 12 bases lay in between. CDR3 sequence: CASSNSGLTDTQYF. The CDR3 bases are TGCGCCAGCAGCAACAGCGGGCTCACAGATACGCAGTATTTT.

The chain combines TRBV7-2 with TRBJ2-1; D perhaps matches TRBD1 (5 bases). The CDR3 loop spans 14 amino acids. CDR1 is SGHTA and CDR2 is FQGNSA in the germline V gene. V was shortened by 2 bases and J by 12 bases, with 17 bases between the two germline ends. This CDR3 reads CASSLPTDRKGQFF. The CDR3 nucleotides are TGTGCCAGCAGCTTACCTACCGACAGAAAAGGGCAGTTCTTC.

The chain uses TRBV20-1 and TRBJ2-1, with D unresolved. Deletions cut 5 bases from V and 8 bases from J, with 10 bases between. Germline V lookup: CDR1 DFQATT, CDR2 SNEGSKA (reference sequence). The CDR3 length is 11 residues. In DNA, the CDR3 is TGCAGTGCTCTACCCCCAGATGAGCAGTTCTTC. This gives the protein CSALPPDEQFF.

The rearrangement joins TRBV4-2 to TRBJ2-1, with 7 nucleotides matching TRBD2. The CDR3 length is 12 residues. V lost 8 bases to trimming and J lost 11 bases; unmatched junction nucleotides: 9. Germline V gives CDR1 LGHNA, CDR2 YNFKEQ. CDR3: CASGEGSRQQFF. CDR3 sequence (DNA): TGTGCCAGCGGGGAGGGTAGCCGGCAGCAGTTCTTC.

The chain couples TRBV4-2 to TRBJ1-5, with D unresolved. CDR1 LGHNA and CDR2 YNFKEQ come from the germline V gene. This CDR3 has 14 residues. Trimming stripped 0 bases from V and 7 bases from J, with 10 bases between. Written as DNA, the CDR3 is TGTGCCAGCAGCCAAGAAGTTACGGAGCAGCCCCAGCATTTT. Translation gives CASSQEVTEQPQHF.

The chain has TRBV7-2 and TRBJ2-2; either TRBD1 or TRBD2 may fit D (5 bases each). CDR1 and CDR2 from the germline V gene are SGHTA and FQGNSA. Trimming stripped 4 bases from V and 4 bases from J, with 19 bases between. CDR3 length equals 17 residues. The CDR3 nucleotides read TGTGCCAGCAGCTCGATGGGACCCACCCCCGTCACCGGGGAGCTGTTTTTT. Protein sequence: CASSSMGPTPVTGELFF. Full variable domain (rest looked up from reference TRBV7-2 and TRBJ2-2): GAGVSQSPSNKVTEKGKDVELRCDPISGHTALYWYRQSLGQGLEFLIYFQGNSAPDKSGLPSDRFSAERTGGSVSTLTIQRTQQEDSAVYLCASSSMGPTPVTGELFFGEGSRLTVL.

This rearrangement joins TRBV5-1 to TRBJ1-2; 9 positions match TRBD1. The length of the CDR3 is 15 residues. Germline V gene sequence: CDR1 SGHRS, CDR2 YFSETQ. Trimming took 0 bases from V and 4 from J; bases not matched to a gene: 4. CDR3 loop: CASSLGGTGSYGYTF. The CDR3 region has the DNA TGCGCCAGCAGCTTGGGGGGGACAGGGTCCTATGGCTACACCTTC.

The chain recombines TRBV5-1 with TRBJ2-7; D is perhaps TRBD1 (6 bases). V lost 6 bases and J lost 1, with 17 bases in between. CDR1 and CDR2 from the germline V gene are SGHRS and YFSETQ. The CDR3 covers 15 residues. The DNA for the CDR3 is TGCGCCAGCACCGCCTCCGGGACAAGTTCCTACGAGCAGTACTTC. As protein: CASTASGTSSYEQYF. The full variable domain, completed using reference TRBV5-1 and TRBJ2-7, is KAGVTQTPRYLIKTRGQQVTLSCSPISGHRSVSWYQQTPGQGLQFLFEYFSETQRNKGNFPGRFSGRQFSNSRSEMNVSTLELGDSALYLCASTASGTSSYEQYFGPGTRLTVT.

This chain joins TRBV5-5 and TRBJ2-5, with TRBD1 matching 7 bases. This CDR3 region has 15 residues. The V gene's germline CDR1 is SGHKS and CDR2 YYEKEE (reference sequence). J gave up 2 bases and V 0 bases, and 4 bases lay outside the gene matches. As DNA, the CDR3 is TGTGCCAGCAGCTTGGAGGGGACAGCTCAAGAGACCCAGTACTTC. Its protein product is CASSLEGTAQETQYF.

This clone was observed a handful of times. V and J are TRBV6-5 and TRBJ1-2; TRBD1 matches 8 bases. After removal of 10 bases from V and 8 bases from J, the junction contained 9 bases not matched to a gene. Germline CDR1 reads MNHEY; CDR2 reads SVGAGI. The CDR3 is 12 amino acids. In DNA, the CDR3 is TGTGCCACCCAAGATGACAGGGGCGGCTACACCTTC. This sequence encodes CATQDDRGGYTF.

V and J are TRBV6-5 and TRBJ2-5; unclear D gene. The CDR3 sequence is 14 residues long. Per the germline V gene, CDR1 is MNHEY and CDR2 is SVGAGI. Trimming took off 5 bases at V and 1 base at J, with 11 bases between the two ends. The CDR3 loop reads CASSDVPFQETQYF. Written as DNA, the CDR3 is TGTGCCAGCAGTGATGTGCCGTTCCAAGAGACCCAGTACTTC.

The CDR3 DNA reads as TGTGCCAGTAGTATAGGGCAACAGGGGAATCAGCCCCAGCATTTT. Its translation is CASSIGQQGNQPQHF. This chain uses TRBV19 with TRBJ1-5, with 7 bases aligning to TRBD1. CDR1 and CDR2 (germline): LNHDA, SQIVND (reference sequence). This CDR3 is built from 15 residues. V gave up 1 base and J gave up 4 bases; unmatched junction bases: 4.

This chain connects TRBV19 to TRBJ1-1; no definite D call. The CDR3 runs 16 residues. V dropped 10 bases and J dropped 1 base, with 22 bases sitting between them. Germline CDR1 and CDR2: LNHDA and SQIVND (reference sequence). The CDR3 here is CATPRVESSWNTEAFF. The CDR3 nucleotides read TGTGCCACCCCTCGGGTCGAGTCTTCCTGGAACACTGAAGCTTTCTTT.

V and J are TRBV29-1 and TRBJ1-2, with 7 bases identical to TRBD1. Losses at the gene ends were 3 bases for V and 5 bases for J; bases not matched to a gene: 6. CDR1 is SQVTM and CDR2 is ANQGSEA in the germline V gene. This CDR3 has 13 amino acids. The DNA of the CDR3 is TGCAGCGTTGAGGGGGGGACAGCTTATGGCTACACCTTC. Protein product: CSVEGGTAYGYTF.

The chain employs TRBV9 and TRBJ2-1, with D possibly matching TRBD1 (6 bases). CDR1 is SGDLS and CDR2 is YYNGEE in the germline V gene. The length of the CDR3 is 15 residues. V lost 6 bases to trimming and J lost 2 bases, with 15 bases between them. The CDR3 DNA sequence: TGTGCCAGCACCAGATCAGGGGACGCCTACAATGAGCAGTTCTTC. This sequence encodes CASTRSGDAYNEQFF.

The genes are TRBV30 and TRBJ2-5, with D unresolved. Germline V gene sequence: CDR1 GTSNPN, CDR2 SVGIG (reference sequence). This CDR3 spans 14 amino acids. V shed 4 bases and J shed 2 bases, with 14 bases lying between them. In DNA, the CDR3 is TGTGCCTGGAATGCGCCGGGCCCACAAGAGACCCAGTACTTC. Its protein is CAWNAPGPQETQYF. The full variable domain, rest sourced from reference TRBV30 and TRBJ2-5, is SQTIHQWPATLVQPVGSPLSLECTVEGTSNPNLYWYRQAAGRGLQLLFYSVGIGQISSEVPQNLSASRPQDRQFILSSKKLLLSDSGFYLCAWNAPGPQETQYFGPGTRLLVL.

V is TRBV27 and J is TRBJ2-2; no definite D call. The CDR3 extends over 14 amino acids. V was pared by 1 base and J by 5 bases, with 8 bases between. CDR1 is MNHEY and CDR2 is SMNVEV in the germline V gene (reference sequence). The CDR3 DNA reads as TGTGCCAGCAGTTTATATCCGCTTACCGGGGAGCTGTTTTTT. It specifies CASSLYPLTGELFF.

A single count supports this clone. The V gene is TRBV5-1, the J gene TRBJ2-5; the match to TRBD2 covers 7 bases. Trimming removed 5 bases from V and 1 base from J; junction bases left unmatched: 11. In germline, CDR1 is SGHRS, CDR2 YFSETQ. CDR3 length: 16 amino acids. The CDR3 DNA is TGCGCCAGCAGAGCCCTAGGAGGGGAGGGCCAAGAGACCCAGTACTTC. Translating gives CASRALGGEGQETQYF.